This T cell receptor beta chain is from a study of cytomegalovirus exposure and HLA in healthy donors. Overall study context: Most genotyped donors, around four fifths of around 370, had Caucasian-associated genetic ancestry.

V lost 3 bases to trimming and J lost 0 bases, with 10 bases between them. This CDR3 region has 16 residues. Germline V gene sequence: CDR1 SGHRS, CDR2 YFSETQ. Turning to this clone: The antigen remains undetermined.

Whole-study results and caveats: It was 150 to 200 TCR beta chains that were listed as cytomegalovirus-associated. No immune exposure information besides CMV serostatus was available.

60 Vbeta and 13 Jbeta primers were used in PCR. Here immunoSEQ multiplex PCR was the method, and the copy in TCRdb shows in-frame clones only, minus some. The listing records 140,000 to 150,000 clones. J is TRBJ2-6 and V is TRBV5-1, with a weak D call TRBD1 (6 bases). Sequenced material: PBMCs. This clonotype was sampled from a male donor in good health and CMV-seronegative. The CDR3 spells CASSSTGTSGANVLTF. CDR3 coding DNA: TGCGCCAGCAGCTCGACAGGCACCTCTGGGGCCAACGTCCTGACTTTC.